The clone carrying this T cell receptor (beta chain) appeared a few times. The J segment lost 6 bases and the V segment lost 6 bases, leaving 11 bases of the junction unmatched. The germline gives CDR1 SGHRS, CDR2 YFSETQ. This CDR3 has 14 amino acids. Authors' processing steps: Reference gene primer amplification yielded estimated nucleated cell counts. Profiled with immunoSEQ multiplex PCR; TCRdb holds only in-frame clones, not every one. V, J and clone size were drawn from that table, and D and trimming were deduced from the DNA. The table records under 300,000 clones, over 75% of them present only once. This sample was taken from a study of blood T cell repertoires in COVID-19. Study-wide context: COVID-19 samples, acute and convalescent, were from the United States, Italy and Spain. Sources were T cells, B-cell-depleted T cells, or PBMCs; the material itself was cDNA or gDNA.

Sequencing input: peripheral blood. The chain uses TRBV5-1 and TRBJ2-7; 8 bases fit TRBD2. This receptor was taken from a woman aged 35 to 49 who had recovered from COVID-19. CDR3 bases: TGCGCCAGCACCCCAAGCGGGAGCGGCAGCGAGCAGTACTTC. This translates into CASTPSGSGSEQYF.